Following are 32 T cell receptor beta chains from one sample sequenced in a study of shared clonotypes between healthy human individuals. Generated by immunoSEQ multiplex PCR, the TCRdb table keeps only in-frame clones and is missing some. This sample yields some 2 million clones, of which about 95% are seen a single time; roughly 1.1% belongs to the top ten. Positively selected for CCR7, the CD45RO-negative cells used as naive CD8 cells excluded terminally differentiated effector memory CD45RA+ cells. Sequencing was performed on naive CD8+ T cells sorted from blood. The receptors derive from a man aged 18 to 35 in good health.

The chain links TRBV6-5 to TRBJ2-5; D call uncertain. V lost 7 bases and J 3 bases, leaving 6 bases between the germline ends. The V gene's germline CDR1 is MNHEY and CDR2 SVGAGI. This CDR3 contains 11 residues. The CDR3 nucleotides read TGTGCCAGCACCTTCGAAGAGACCCAGTACTTC. As protein: CASTFEETQYF.

This clone is a singleton in its sample. The V gene is TRBV7-9, the J gene TRBJ1-3; D call uncertain. The V end was cut by 5 bases, the J end by 0 bases, with 17 bases between. Germline CDR1 SEHNR, CDR2 FQNEAQ (reference sequence). This CDR3 spans 17 amino acids. CDR3: CASSPPGRESSGNTIYF. As DNA, the CDR3 is TGTGCCAGCAGCCCCCCTGGGAGGGAGAGCTCTGGAAACACCATATATTTT.

The rearrangement joins TRBV6-5 to TRBJ2-5; TRBD2 agrees at 8 bases. The CDR3 has 14 residues. Germline CDR1 and CDR2: MNHEY and SVGAGI. The V gene end was trimmed by 2 bases and the J gene end by 5 bases; junction bases not matched to a gene: 4. CDR3 bases: TGTGCCAGCAGTTACGGACTAGCCTGGGAGACCCAGTACTTC. The encoded protein is CASSYGLAWETQYF.

This clone was recorded only once. The gene calls are TRBV11-2 and TRBJ2-7, with 8 bases fitting TRBD1. V trimming: 1 base; J trimming: 3 bases; junction bases outside the gene matches: 8. Germline assignment: CDR1 SGHAT and CDR2 FQNNGV. This CDR3 region has 16 residues. CDR3 loop: CASSLGSGTGLYEQYF. The CDR3 DNA is TGTGCCAGCAGCTTAGGTTCCGGGACAGGACTCTACGAGCAGTACTTC. Full variable domain (remainder filled in from reference TRBV11-2 and TRBJ2-7): EAGVAQSPRYKIIEKRQSVAFWCNPISGHATLYWYQQILGQGPKLLIQFQNNGVVDDSQLPKDRFSAERLKGVDSTLKIQPAKLEDSAVYLCASSLGSGTGLYEQYFGPGTRLTVT.

This chain links TRBV7-9 with TRBJ2-3; 10 bases align to TRBD2. This CDR3 is built from 19 residues. Per germline, CDR1 SEHNR and CDR2 FQNEAQ (reference sequence). V trimming: 4 bases; J trimming: 0 bases; junction bases outside the gene matches: 13. CDR3 residues: CASSSVTGLADLSTDTQYF. DNA of the CDR3: TGTGCCAGCAGCTCAGTGACCGGACTAGCGGACCTTAGCACAGATACGCAGTATTTT.

This chain connects TRBV2 to TRBJ2-2; 11 bases line up with TRBD2. The V gene end was trimmed by 1 base and the J gene end by 4 bases; junction bases not matched to a gene: 2. CDR1 and CDR2 (germline): SNHLY, FYNNEI. CDR3 length: 16 residues. The CDR3 region is CASSEGLAGSTGELFF. The CDR3 DNA is TGTGCCAGCAGTGAAGGACTAGCGGGGTCCACCGGGGAGCTGTTTTTT. The entire variable domain, with the rest obtained from reference TRBV2 and TRBJ2-2, is as follows: EPEVTQTPSHQVTQMGQEVILRCVPISNHLYFYWYRQILGQKVEFLVSFYNNEISEKSEIFDDQFSVERPDGSNFTLKIRSTKLEDSAMYFCASSEGLAGSTGELFFGEGSRLTVL.

V usage is TRBV2 and J usage is TRBJ2-1, with TRBD2 matching over 15 bases. The CDR3 totals 18 residues. Losses at the gene ends were 3 bases for V and 4 bases for J; bases not matched to a gene: 7. From germline, CDR1 is SNHLY and CDR2 FYNNEI. The CDR3 protein is CASSDIGLAGGQYNEQFF. The CDR3 coding sequence is TGTGCCAGCAGTGACATAGGACTAGCGGGAGGGCAGTACAATGAGCAGTTCTTC.

V usage is TRBV5-1 and J usage is TRBJ2-7; D is perhaps TRBD1 (6 bases). The CDR3 has 13 residues. The V end lost 4 bases, the J end lost 8 bases, and 16 bases lay between the germline ends. Germline V gene data show CDR1 as SGHRS and CDR2 as YFSETQ. CDR3 nucleotides: TGCGCCAGCAGCACTACCCCCGGACAGAAGCAGTACTTC. The encoded protein is CASSTTPGQKQYF.

The rearrangement uses TRBV6-5 and TRBJ2-3, with D unclear. V was pared by 0 bases and J by 6 bases, with 10 bases between. The CDR3 spans 14 residues. From germline, CDR1 is MNHEY and CDR2 SVGAGI. The CDR3 loop reads CASSYSLGLDTQYF. CDR3 bases: TGTGCCAGCAGTTACTCTTTAGGCCTGGATACGCAGTATTTT.

V usage is TRBV6-5 and J usage is TRBJ1-1, with a possible D match to TRBD1 (6 bases). Germline values: CDR1 MNHEY, CDR2 SVGAGI. The CDR3 contains 13 residues. V lost 6 bases to trimming and J lost 2 bases, with 10 bases between them. CDR3 nucleotide sequence: TGTGCCAGCAGGAACAGGGTAAACACTGAAGCTTTCTTT. It codes for CASRNRVNTEAFF.

This chain connects TRBV12-5 to TRBJ1-2; D may be TRBD1 (6 bases). CDR3 length: 12 residues. Trimming cost V 6 bases and J 7 bases, with 12 bases left between them. The germline V gene encodes CDR1 LGHNT and CDR2 FRNRAP. The CDR3 sequence is CASGQTGLGYTF. CDR3 DNA: TGTGCTAGTGGCCAAACAGGGCTTGGCTACACCTTC.

The rearrangement joins TRBV5-8 to TRBJ1-2, with D possibly matching TRBD1 (6 bases). The CDR3 length is 13 residues. CDR1 and CDR2 from the germline V gene are SGHTS and YDEGEE. The V and J ends lost 3 bases and 6 bases respectively, with 12 bases between them. CDR3 loop: CASSYRTENGYTF. DNA for the CDR3: TGTGCCAGCAGCTACCGGACAGAGAATGGCTACACCTTC.

This clone was observed a single time. CDR3 amino acids: CASSLSAGTNTGELFF. The CDR3, as DNA: TGTGCCAGCAGTTTATCGGCGGGAACGAACACCGGGGAGCTGTTTTTT. V is TRBV27 and J is TRBJ2-2, with D perhaps matching TRBD2 (6 bases). Germline values: CDR1 MNHEY, CDR2 SMNVEV (reference sequence). V dropped 0 bases and J dropped 0 bases, with 8 bases sitting between them. This CDR3 is 16 amino acids long.

The rearrangement uses TRBV5-4 and TRBJ2-7; 8 bases are shared with TRBD1. The germline CDR1 and CDR2 sequences are SGHNT and YYREEE (reference sequence). The junction had 5 bases not matched to a gene; V was cut back by 4 bases and J by 2 bases. CDR3 size: 14 residues. In nucleotides, the CDR3 is TGTGCCAGCAGCATAGACAGGGGCCCCTACGAGCAGTACTTC. Protein: CASSIDRGPYEQYF.

This chain joins TRBV9 and TRBJ2-1; 9 nucleotides match TRBD2. The CDR3 is 17 residues long. V gave up 0 bases and J gave up 1 base; unmatched junction bases: 5. Germline lookup yields CDR1 SGDLS and CDR2 YYNGEE. The CDR3 reads CASSVVPGLASYNEQFF. In nucleotides, the CDR3 is TGTGCCAGCAGCGTAGTCCCGGGACTAGCATCCTACAATGAGCAGTTCTTC.

The CDR3 here is CASSLGPVSYEQYF. The CDR3 region has the DNA TGTGCCAGCAGCTTAGGCCCAGTCTCCTACGAGCAGTACTTC. The J gene is TRBJ2-7, the V gene TRBV13; D unresolved. This CDR3 has 14 residues. The germline V gene encodes CDR1 PRHDT and CDR2 FYEKMQ (reference sequence). V lost 0 bases to trimming and J lost 0 bases, with 6 bases between them.

The rearrangement joins TRBV28 to TRBJ1-2; 10 bases agree with TRBD1. This CDR3 is built from 13 residues. Trimming at V came to 7 bases and at J to 5 bases, leaving 4 bases not matched to a gene. The germline CDR1 and CDR2 sequences are MDHEN and SYDVKM. CDR3 protein: CASTLDRGYGYTF. The CDR3 nucleotides read TGTGCCAGCACCTTGGACAGGGGGTATGGCTACACCTTC.

The J gene is TRBJ1-4, the V gene TRBV28; 7 bases match TRBD1. CDR3 size: 15 residues. Looked up from germline, CDR1 is MDHEN and CDR2 is SYDVKM. V lost 5 bases and J lost 8; bases outside the gene matches: 11. CDR3 sequence reads: CASSPDRVSWEKLFF. In DNA form, the CDR3 reads TGTGCCAGCAGTCCAGACAGGGTCTCTTGGGAAAAACTGTTTTTT.

The J gene is TRBJ2-5, the V gene TRBV5-4; D is unclear. Trimming took off 6 bases at V and 4 bases at J, with 16 bases between the two ends. The CDR3 extends over 14 amino acids. CDR1 SGHNT and CDR2 YYREEE come from the germline V gene (reference sequence). CDR3 loop: CASTSSPVSETQYF. The CDR3 DNA reads as TGTGCCAGCACGTCAAGCCCTGTTTCAGAGACCCAGTACTTC. The full variable domain, with the rest looked up from reference TRBV5-4 and TRBJ2-5, is ETGVTQSPTHLIKTRGQQVTLRCSSQSGHNTVSWYQQALGQGPQFIFQYYREEENGRGNFPPRFSGLQFPNYSSELNVNALELDDSALYLCASTSSPVSETQYFGPGTRLLVL.

The J gene is TRBJ2-5, the V gene TRBV9; D gene uncertain. Trimming took 4 bases from V and 4 from J, leaving 11 bases between them. The CDR3 has 13 residues. Germline-derived CDR1 and CDR2 are SGDLS and YYNGEE. CDR3 nucleotides: TGTGCCAGCAGCCAATGGGGTGGAGAGACCCAGTACTTC. Encoded protein: CASSQWGGETQYF.

With regard to this clone: Its ends do not fully match the called genes, so a read error is possible. The genes are TRBV27 and TRBJ1-5; D is perhaps TRBD1 (5 bases). Germline V gives CDR1 MNHEY, CDR2 SMNVEV (reference sequence). This CDR3 region has 17 residues. This CDR3 is CAGSFFPPGPLDQPQHF. The CDR3 nucleotides are TGTGCCGGCAGTTTCTTTCCCCCAGGGCCGTTAGATCAGCCCCAGCATTTT.

The gene calls are TRBV1 and TRBJ2-3; TRBD2 is taken as the D call from the table, unchecked against the DNA. TRBV1 is flagged as a pseudogene. The CDR3 has 17 residues. As DNA, the CDR3 is TGCACCAGCAGCCAAGATCATTGTCGGGGGGGCACAGATACGCAGTATTTT. Protein sequence: CTSSQDHCRGGTDTQYF.

The chain recombines TRBV4-1 with TRBJ2-5, with D perhaps TRBD2 (5 bases). Germline V gene sequence: CDR1 MGHRA, CDR2 YSYEKL. Trimming took 8 bases from V and 4 from J, leaving 14 bases between them. The CDR3 length is 13 residues. Here the CDR3 reads CASGKARGETQYF. The DNA for the CDR3 is TGCGCCAGCGGCAAGGCCCGGGGAGAGACCCAGTACTTC.

The chain uses TRBV15 and TRBJ2-7; 7 bases are shared with TRBD2. J was trimmed by 0 bases and V by 4 bases; bases with no gene match: 9. This CDR3 has 16 residues. CDR1 and CDR2 from the germline V gene are LNHNV and YYDKDF (reference sequence). CDR3 loop: CATSTISGLSSYEQYF. As DNA, the CDR3 is TGTGCCACCAGCACCATTAGCGGGCTGAGCTCCTACGAGCAGTACTTC.

This clone was counted once. This same CDR3 is encoded by further DNA sequences in the sample. The rearrangement uses TRBV29-1 and TRBJ2-7, with D perhaps given as TRBD1 or TRBD2 (5 bases each). V was shortened by 1 base and J by 0 bases, with 7 bases between the two germline ends. The length of the CDR3 is 13 residues. Germline V gives CDR1 SQVTM, CDR2 ANQGSEA. CDR3 sequence (DNA): TGCAGCGTTGAAGGAGGGACCTCCTACGAGCAGTACTTC. Residues: CSVEGGTSYEQYF.

The V and J genes are TRBV27 and TRBJ2-3; D uncertain. The CDR3 has 16 amino acids. Germline loops: CDR1 MNHEY, CDR2 SMNVEV (reference sequence). V was shortened by 5 bases and J by 11 bases, with 26 bases between the two germline ends. DNA for the CDR3: TGTGCCAGCAGTACCCTTTACAGCCAGAGGACCGGAGTGCAGTATTTT. This codes for CASSTLYSQRTGVQYF.

The V call is TRBV7-9, the J call TRBJ2-5, with TRBD1 as a possible D gene (6 bases). Germline V CDR1 and CDR2: SEHNR, FQNEAQ (reference sequence). The CDR3 is 13 residues long. V was cut by 6 bases and J by 9 bases, with 17 bases left in between. CDR3 sequence: CASSSPTSGAQYF. The CDR3 nucleotides read TGTGCCAGCAGTTCTCCTACCTCAGGGGCCCAGTACTTC.

This clone occurred once. Other nucleotide sequences from this sample produce the same CDR3. The CDR3 region is CASSYGLAETQYF. The CDR3 region has the DNA TGTGCCAGCAGTTACGGGCTAGCAGAGACCCAGTACTTC. The chain joins TRBV6-5 to TRBJ2-5, with D tentatively TRBD2 (5 bases). The CDR3 extends over 13 amino acids. The germline V gene has CDR1 MNHEY and CDR2 SVGAGI. Trimming cost V 2 bases and J 4 bases, with 8 bases left between them.

The rearrangement joins TRBV28 to TRBJ1-4, with TRBD1 matching 8 bases. With 5 bases clipped from V and 7 bases from J, the junction kept 9 bases outside the gene matches. The CDR3 is 15 residues long. Germline V lookup: CDR1 MDHEN, CDR2 SYDVKM. Here the CDR3 reads CASSTRQGYGEKLFF. In nucleotides, the CDR3 is TGTGCCAGCAGTACGCGACAGGGGTATGGTGAAAAACTGTTTTTT.

The V call is TRBV25-1, the J call TRBJ2-1; D possibly corresponds to TRBD2 (6 bases). Between the trimmed V and J ends, which lost 7 bases and 8 bases, there was a span of 9 bases. This CDR3 region has 11 residues. The germline V gene encodes CDR1 MGHDK and CDR2 SYGVNS. The CDR3 is CASIGEDEQFF. The CDR3 region has the DNA TGTGCCAGCATAGGGGAGGATGAGCAGTTCTTC.

The J gene is TRBJ2-7, the V gene TRBV2, with D uncertain. There are 11 residues in the CDR3. The V gene's germline CDR1 is SNHLY and CDR2 FYNNEI. V was pared by 8 bases and J by 8 bases, with 13 bases between. CDR3: CASPTDFKQYF. For the CDR3, the DNA is TGTGCCAGCCCAACGGATTTCAAGCAGTACTTC.

With regard to this clone: The same CDR3 is also encoded by other DNA sequences in this sample. This chain uses TRBV13 with TRBJ2-7; no clear D. CDR1 PRHDT and CDR2 FYEKMQ come from the germline V gene (reference sequence). The CDR3 is 14 amino acids. Trimming removed 5 bases at V and 0 bases at J, with 11 bases between. CDR3 DNA: TGTGCCAGCAGCACCGGGCAGAGCTCCTACGAGCAGTACTTC. It yields the protein CASSTGQSSYEQYF.